These T cell receptor beta chains were read from a single sample in a study of T cell repertoires in cytomegalovirus infection. TCRdb used MiXCR to reprocess the reads, holding one entry per CDR3 protein. The repertoire consists of 650,000 to 850,000 distinct CDR3 sequences, with 29% occurring once and the leading ten covering less than 15%. No antigens are known for them. The starting material was cultured CD8+ T cells from PBMCs, obtained from culture after CMV antigen stimulation. Every receptor here comes from a human donor in good health (CMV status not recorded). Some clones in this sample may be carry-over from other donors' samples. Both conserved end residues are part of each CDR3. D genes are given only for firm matches.

v_gene | d_gene | len | CDR3aa
TRBV4-1 | . | 13 | CASSHDSGNTIYF
TRBV7-8 | . | 13 | CASSLYVDTEAFF
TRBV15 | . | 14 | CATSRDRRNTEAFF
TRBV6-5 | . | 13 | CASSAGQPYEQYF
TRBV29-1 | . | 9 | CRAGQEQFF
TRBV19 | . | 14 | CASSIEEQNTEAFF
TRBV5-6 | . | 15 | CASSGAVSPYNEQFF
TRBV7-8 | . | 17 | CASSLPPQGTNTGELFF
TRBV3-1 | . | 14 | CASSPVEGNQPQHF
TRBV7-9 | . | 13 | CASSSQVSYEQYF
TRBV15 | TRBD2 | 13 | CATSRWGGDEQFF
TRBV6-1 | TRBD1 | 15 | CASSEVPGQLYGYTF
TRBV11-2 | TRBD1 | 13 | CASSVSGQGGAFF
TRBV27 | . | 13 | CASRVLGNEKLFF
TRBV3-1 | . | 16 | CASSHYDSSGANVLTF
TRBV27 | TRBD1 | 23 | CASSFALRQRGQGAGEPYNEQFF
TRBV19 | . | 15 | CASSLLGQTYNEQFF
TRBV6-6 | . | 13 | CASSMDLTGELFF
TRBV15 | . | 12 | CATSPPADTQYF
TRBV7-6 | TRBD2 | 17 | CASSRGGIAGLGNEQFF
TRBV28 | TRBD2 | 12 | CASSFLADTQYF
TRBV5-4 | . | 15 | CASSLVDHSTDTQYF
TRBV12-3/TRBV12-4 | TRBD1 | 14 | CASTRTGSTDTQYF
TRBV11-2 | . | 17 | CASSLDRGNPGANVLTF
TRBV7-6 | TRBD1 | 13 | CASSLEGANGYTF
TRBV7-6 | . | 15 | CASSPADSYTDTQYF
TRBV4-1 | . | 13 | CASSRESTDTQYF